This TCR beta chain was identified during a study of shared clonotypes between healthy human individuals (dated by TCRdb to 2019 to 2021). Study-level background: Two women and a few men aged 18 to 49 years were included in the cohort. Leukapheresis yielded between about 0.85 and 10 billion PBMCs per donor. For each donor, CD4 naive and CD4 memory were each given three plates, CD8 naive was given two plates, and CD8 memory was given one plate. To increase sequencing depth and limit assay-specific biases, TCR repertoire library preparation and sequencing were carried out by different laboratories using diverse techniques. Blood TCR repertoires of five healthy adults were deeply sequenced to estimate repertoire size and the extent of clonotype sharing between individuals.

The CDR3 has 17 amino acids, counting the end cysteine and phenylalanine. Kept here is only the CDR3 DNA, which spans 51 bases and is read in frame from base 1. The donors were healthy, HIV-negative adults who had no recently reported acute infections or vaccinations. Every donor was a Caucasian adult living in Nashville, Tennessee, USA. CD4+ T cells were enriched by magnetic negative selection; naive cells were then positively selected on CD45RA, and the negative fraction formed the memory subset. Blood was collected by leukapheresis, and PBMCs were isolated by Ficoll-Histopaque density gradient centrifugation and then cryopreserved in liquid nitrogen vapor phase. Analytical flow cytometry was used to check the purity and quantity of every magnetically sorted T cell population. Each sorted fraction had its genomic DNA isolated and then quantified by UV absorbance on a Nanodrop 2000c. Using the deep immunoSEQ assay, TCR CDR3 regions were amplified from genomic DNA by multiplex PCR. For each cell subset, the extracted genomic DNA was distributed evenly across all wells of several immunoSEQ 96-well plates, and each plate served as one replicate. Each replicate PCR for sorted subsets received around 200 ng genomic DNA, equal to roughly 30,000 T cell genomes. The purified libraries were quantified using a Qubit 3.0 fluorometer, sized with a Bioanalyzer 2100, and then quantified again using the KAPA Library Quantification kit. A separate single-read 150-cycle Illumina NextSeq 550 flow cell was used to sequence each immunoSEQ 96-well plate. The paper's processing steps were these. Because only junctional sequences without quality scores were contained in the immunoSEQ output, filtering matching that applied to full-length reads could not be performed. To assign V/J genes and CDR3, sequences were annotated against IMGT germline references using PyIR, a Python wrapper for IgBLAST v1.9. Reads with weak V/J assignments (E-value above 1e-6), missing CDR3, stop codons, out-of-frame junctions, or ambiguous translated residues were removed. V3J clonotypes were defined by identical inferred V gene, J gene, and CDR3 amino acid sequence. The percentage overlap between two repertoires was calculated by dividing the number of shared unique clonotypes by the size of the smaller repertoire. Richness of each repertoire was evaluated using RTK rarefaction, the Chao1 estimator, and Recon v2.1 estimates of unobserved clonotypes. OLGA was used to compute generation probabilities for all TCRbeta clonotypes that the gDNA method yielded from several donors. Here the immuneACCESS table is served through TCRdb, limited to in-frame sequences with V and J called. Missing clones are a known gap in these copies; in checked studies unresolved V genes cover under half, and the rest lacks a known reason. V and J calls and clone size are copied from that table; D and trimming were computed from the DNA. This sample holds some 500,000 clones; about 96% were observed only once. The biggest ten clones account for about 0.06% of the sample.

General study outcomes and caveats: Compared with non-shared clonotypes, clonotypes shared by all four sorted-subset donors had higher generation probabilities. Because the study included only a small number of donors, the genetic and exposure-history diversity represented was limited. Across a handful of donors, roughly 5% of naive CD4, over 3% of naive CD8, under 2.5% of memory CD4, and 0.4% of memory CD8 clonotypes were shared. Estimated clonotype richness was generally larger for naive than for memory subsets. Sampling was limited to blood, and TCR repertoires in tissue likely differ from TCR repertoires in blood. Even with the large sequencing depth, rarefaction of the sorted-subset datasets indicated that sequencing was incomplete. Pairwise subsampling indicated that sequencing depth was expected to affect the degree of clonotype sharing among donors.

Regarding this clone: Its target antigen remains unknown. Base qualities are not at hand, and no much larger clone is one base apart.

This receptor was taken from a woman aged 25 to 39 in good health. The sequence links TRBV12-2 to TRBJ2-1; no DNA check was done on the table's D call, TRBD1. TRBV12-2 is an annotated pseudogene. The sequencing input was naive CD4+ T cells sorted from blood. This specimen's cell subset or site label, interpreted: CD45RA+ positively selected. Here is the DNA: TGTGCAAGTCGCTTAGCGCGGACAGGGTCCTCCTACAATGAGCAGTTCTTC. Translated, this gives CASRLARTGSSYNEQFF.